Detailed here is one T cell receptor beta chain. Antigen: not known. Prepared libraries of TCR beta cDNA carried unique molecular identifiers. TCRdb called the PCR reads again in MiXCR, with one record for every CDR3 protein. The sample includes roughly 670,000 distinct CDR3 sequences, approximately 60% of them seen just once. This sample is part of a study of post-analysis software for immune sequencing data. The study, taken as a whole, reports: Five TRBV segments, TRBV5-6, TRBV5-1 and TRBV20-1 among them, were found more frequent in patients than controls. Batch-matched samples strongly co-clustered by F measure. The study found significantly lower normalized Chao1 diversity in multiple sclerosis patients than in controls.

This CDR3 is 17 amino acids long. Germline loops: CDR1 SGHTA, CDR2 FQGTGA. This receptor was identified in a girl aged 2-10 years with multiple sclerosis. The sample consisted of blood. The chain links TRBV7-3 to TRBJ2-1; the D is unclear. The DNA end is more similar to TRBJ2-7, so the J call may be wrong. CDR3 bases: TGTGCCAGCAGCTTAATCTTCCCCCCAGCTAGGAACAATGAGCAGTACTTC. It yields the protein CASSLIFPPARNNEQYF.